The following is a T cell receptor beta chain sequence with its context. Its antigen has not been determined. No much larger clone is present one base from it, and per-base qualities are unavailable. These data originate in a study of long-term antiretroviral therapy in people with HIV (dated by TCRdb to the early 2020s). Background on the whole study: The earliest samples were collected approximately a decade before the 2015 WHO recommendation for immediate ART, a period when ART was typically delayed until CD4 counts fell. A retrospective serial study tested whether ART initiation and durable HIV suppression were associated with changes in peripheral blood TRB repertoire composition and diversity. A total of 192 cryopreserved PBMC samples came from 30 or so adults with confirmed HIV infection and were collected serially over a mean of roughly six years (range 1-12). Among the approximately 27 participants with HIV, around ten were female. No cross-contamination during QIAcube processing was shown when test extractions of a monoclonal T-cell line were performed alongside around 30 polyclonal samples. What the study reported, not specific to this receptor: Expanded TRB clones identified before ART initiation dominated the repertoire at all time points, although this dominance fluctuated and declined in many PLHIV after ART. CDR3 length ranges in HIV repertoires were narrower than in controls, and network structure suggested an antigen-experienced repertoire with only a slight naive shift after ART. The samples were dated from about 2003 to 2018, and the ART regimens that were used may be less effective than current ART regimens. Unsorted PBMC were profiled instead of sorted CD4+ and CD8+ T cells because pre-ART samples had limited cell numbers. Inferences about post-ART repertoire changes are limited because no data were available on ART adherence, viral resistance or therapy changes. Because PBMC availability was limited, only the TCR beta chain was sequenced, with no alpha chain pairing. ART initiation was associated with a significant increase in TRB diversity, but diversity stayed significantly below transplant donor controls even after long-term ART.

Inclusion was restricted to participants for whom at least one PBMC sample before ART initiation and at least two post-ART samples were available. All participants with HIV were treated in the United States of America. Cryopreserved samples of about 0.95-11 million PBMC were thawed and washed before DNA extraction. At the time of the earliest PBMC sample, participants with HIV were aged between roughly 20 and 55 years. Each participant contributed PBMC samples from 1-4 timepoints before ART initiation and 2-8 timepoints after ART initiation, with a median of 7 samples. For every participant, serial HIV viral load, CD4+ T-cell count, ART history and demographic data were obtained. Genomic DNA was extracted from unsorted PBMC with a Qiagen kit on a QIAcube, with processing performed in batches of 12 samples. The immunoSEQ hsTCRB v3.0 assay was used at survey level resolution to sequence the TRB variable region. TRB sequencing targeted a depth of 40,000-50,000 T-cell genomes per sample. TRB libraries were pooled and sequenced on an Illumina MiSeq using a v3 150-cycle kit. Per the original workflow: Repertoire analysis was run in R within a reproducible Nextflow workflow that covered QC, data transformation and analysis. LymphoSeq2, an R package for exploring AIRR-Seq data, was used to implement the custom analyses. After excluding a handful of samples that yielded fewer than 5000 total TRB sequences, fewer than 200 HIV repertoires remained for analysis. Among the 188 retained HIV repertoires, 55 to 65 were collected before ART initiation and 120 to 140 were collected after ART initiation. Repertoires were downsampled to 5000 TRB nucleotide sequences, with summary statistics averaged over 100 downsampling iterations. TRB sequences were retained for analysis only if CDR3 regions of at least seven amino acids were present. Two measures captured diversity: a Shannon entropy-derived clonality score and the Gini coefficient. In repertoire networks, the top 5000 CDR3 amino acid sequences were linked whenever an edit distance of one separated two sequences. GLIPH2 predicted antigen specificity groups and MHC restriction for TRB CDR3 amino acid sequences. Known CMV, EBV, HIV or tissue antigen associations were flagged by matching CDR3 amino acid sequences against VDJdb and McPAS-TCR. Pre-ART, post-ART and control groups were compared with Wilcoxon signed-rank tests and Holm-Bonferroni correction. TCRdb mirrors the immuneACCESS table, restricted to in-frame sequences. Some clones are absent from its copies; in checked studies, under half trace to an unresolved V gene, and the reason for the others is unknown. The V and J calls and clone size were taken over from that table, and D and trimming were inferred from the DNA. The sample profile shows about 22,000 clones; about nine tenths of them were found once. Together, the top ten hold under 9.5% of the sample.

There are 14 amino acids in the CDR3, from cysteine to phenylalanine inclusive. This entry keeps only the CDR3 DNA: 42 bases, framed from base 1. CDR1 and CDR2, looked up from the germline V gene, are MNHEY and SVGAGI. The junction shows trimming of 2 bases on V and 6 bases on J, plus 11 bases between the germline ends. The TCR comes from a woman aged 30 to 39 with HIV. The chain couples TRBV6-5 to TRBJ2-1, with TRBD2 perhaps the D gene, on 5 matching bases. This material consisted of unsorted PBMCs, taken 1.8 years before starting antiretroviral therapy. CDR3 sequence: CASSYRSGFNEQFF. The DNA is as follows: TGTGCCAGCAGTTACAGGTCGGGGTTCAATGAGCAGTTCTTC.